This T cell receptor (beta chain) came from a study of cytomegalovirus exposure and HLA in healthy donors. General study points: The classifier was said to identify cytomegalovirus status with high specificity and sensitivity.

The V segment lost 8 bases and the J segment 2 bases; nucleotides outside the gene matches: 5. Germline V CDR1 and CDR2: MDHEN, SYDVKM. There are 13 residues in the CDR3. Details on this clone: Its antigen remains unidentified.

The data were produced by immunoSEQ multiplex PCR, yet TCRdb's version contains in-frame clones alone and is incomplete. This sample has about 160,000 clones; under 90% occur once, and the top ten carry 4% to 5%. V is TRBV28 and J is TRBJ2-7; 8 bases are a match to TRBD1. Input material: PBMCs. This clonotype was obtained from a man aged 18 to 30 in good health and CMV-seropositive. CDR3 sequence reads: CASGRQGTYEQYF. DNA for the CDR3: TGTGCCAGCGGACGACAGGGGACCTACGAGCAGTACTTC.